The 25 T cell receptor beta chains reported below all come from one sample, sequenced in a study of cytomegalovirus exposure and HLA in healthy donors. PCR used 60 Vbeta primers and 13 Jbeta primers. Profiling relied on immunoSEQ multiplex PCR, and the TCRdb table lists in-frame clones only, not all of them. This table holds more than 100,000 clones, more than 75% found once. Sequencing used PBMCs. The receptors stem from a woman between 50 and 59 years old in good health and CMV-seropositive.

The rearrangement links TRBV7-6 to TRBJ1-1; D uncertain. CDR1 is SGHVS and CDR2 is FNYEAQ in the germline V gene. The CDR3 sequence is 14 residues long. Trimming removed 1 base at V and 2 bases at J, with 8 bases between. This CDR3 reads CASSLGGSNTEAFF. The CDR3 nucleotides are TGTGCCAGCAGCTTAGGCGGATCAAACACTGAAGCTTTCTTT.

This clone was counted between two and nine times. The J gene is TRBJ1-2, the V gene TRBV14; D uncertain. V was cut by 3 bases and J by 6 bases, with 17 bases left in between. Germline V lookup: CDR1 SGHDN, CDR2 FVKESK. The CDR3 extends over 15 amino acids. The CDR3 here is CASSHPIGSKNGYTF. The CDR3 region has the DNA TGTGCCAGCAGCCACCCGATCGGGTCAAAAAATGGCTACACCTTC.

The chain employs TRBV5-1 and TRBJ1-5, with TRBD1 matching 8 bases. Germline V gives CDR1 SGHRS, CDR2 YFSETQ. The CDR3 loop spans 14 amino acids. V was clipped by 4 bases and J by 7 bases; unmatched bases: 7. The CDR3 region has the DNA TGCGCCAGCAGCACCGGACAGGGTGAACAGCCCCAGCATTTT. The encoded protein is CASSTGQGEQPQHF. The whole variable domain, remainder taken from reference TRBV5-1 and TRBJ1-5, is KAGVTQTPRYLIKTRGQQVTLSCSPISGHRSVSWYQQTPGQGLQFLFEYFSETQRNKGNFPGRFSGRQFSNSRSEMNVSTLELGDSALYLCASSTGQGEQPQHFGDGTRLSIL.

The table lists this clone with a count of one. The chain is built from TRBV13 and TRBJ1-1; a possible D gene is TRBD1 (6 bases). The CDR3 runs to 15 residues. Between the trimmed V and J ends, which lost 7 bases and 5 bases, there was a span of 20 bases. Germline V gene sequence: CDR1 PRHDT, CDR2 FYEKMQ (reference sequence). The CDR3 DNA follows: TGTGCCAGCAAGTCGGCAGGGGATGGGTTAACTGAAGCTTTCTTT. Protein sequence: CASKSAGDGLTEAFF.

The V and J genes are TRBV5-8 and TRBJ1-1; D is ambiguous. Germline CDR1 SGHTS, CDR2 YDEGEE. The CDR3 runs 14 residues. V lost 0 bases and J lost 0, with 6 bases in between. Here the CDR3 reads CASSLEPVNTEAFF. CDR3 nucleotides: TGTGCCAGCAGCTTGGAACCGGTGAACACTGAAGCTTTCTTT.

V gene TRBV27 combines with J gene TRBJ1-1, with D perhaps TRBD1 (6 bases). This CDR3 is 15 amino acids long. Trimming removed 1 base at V and 5 bases at J, with 14 bases between. Germline values: CDR1 MNHEY, CDR2 SMNVEV (reference sequence). CDR3 residues: CASSLWGLVGTEAFF. The CDR3 DNA sequence: TGTGCCAGCAGTTTATGGGGGCTGGTGGGAACTGAAGCTTTCTTT.

V is TRBV9 and J is TRBJ2-3; no clear D. Germline V gene data show CDR1 as SGDLS and CDR2 as YYNGEE. The V gene lost 2 bases and the J gene lost 0 bases, with 7 bases spanning the gap. This CDR3 is built from 14 residues. The CDR3, as DNA: TGTGCCAGCAGCGTGTCCGGGAGCACAGATACGCAGTATTTT. It specifies CASSVSGSTDTQYF.

The J gene is TRBJ2-3, the V gene TRBV7-3; TRBD2 matches 10 bases. The CDR3 totals 15 residues. Looked up from germline, CDR1 is SGHTA and CDR2 is FQGTGA. Losses at the gene ends were 5 bases for V and 4 bases for J; bases not matched to a gene: 6. In nucleotides, the CDR3 is TGTGCCAGCAGCACCGTAGCGGGAGGCGCAGATACGCAGTATTTT. It translates to CASSTVAGGADTQYF.

The chain couples TRBV19 to TRBJ1-5; D is undetermined. CDR1 and CDR2 (germline): LNHDA, SQIVND (reference sequence). The germline V and J ends were trimmed by 6 bases and 15 bases, with 21 bases remaining between them. This CDR3 region has 13 residues. The CDR3 region has the DNA TGTGCCAGTAGCACAACTGGGTCTCCGGCGGGGCATTTT. As protein: CASSTTGSPAGHF.

On this clone: Relative to the germline gene, one junction end is altered; a read error may explain this. This chain joins TRBV7-9 and TRBJ1-2, with unresolved D. Germline V gene lookup returns CDR1 SEHNR and CDR2 FQNEAQ (reference sequence). CDR3 length: 9 amino acids. CDR3 in amino acids: CSSGRGYTF. CDR3 sequence (DNA): TGTTCCAGCGGGAGGGGCTACACCTTC.

The J gene is TRBJ2-7, the V gene TRBV29-1; perhaps TRBD1 as D (7 bases). This CDR3 is 11 amino acids long. The V gene's germline CDR1 is SQVTM and CDR2 ANQGSEA. Trimming removed 7 bases at V and 3 bases at J, with 10 bases between. The CDR3 sequence: CSGGDSYEQYF. Here the CDR3 DNA reads TGCAGCGGGGGGGACAGCTACGAGCAGTACTTC.

The chain is built from TRBV11-2 and TRBJ2-3; 10 nucleotides line up with TRBD2. V shed 0 bases, J shed 3 bases, and the junction held 12 bases outside the gene matches. CDR1 is SGHAT and CDR2 is FQNNGV in the germline V gene. The CDR3 extends over 19 amino acids. Written as DNA, the CDR3 is TGTGCCAGCAGCTTAGATAGGTTTACTAGCGGGGATTATACAGATACGCAGTATTTT. This encodes CASSLDRFTSGDYTDTQYF.

The V gene is TRBV7-3, the J gene TRBJ2-2, with D possibly TRBD2 on 6 matching bases. The CDR3 contains 14 residues. Germline values: CDR1 SGHTA, CDR2 FQGTGA. V was trimmed by 5 bases and J by 3 bases, leaving 10 bases between them. CDR3 coding DNA: TGTGCCAGCAGCGCGGGACCTTACACCGGGGAGCTGTTTTTT. Protein sequence: CASSAGPYTGELFF.

In its sample, this clone was seen once. The J gene is TRBJ1-3, the V gene TRBV7-9; D is unresolved. The CDR3 extends over 16 amino acids. Germline CDR1 is SEHNR and CDR2 is FQNEAQ (reference sequence). Trimming shortened V by 2 bases and J by 2 bases, and 13 bases separated the two germline ends. The CDR3 sequence: CASSLLGDLAGNTIYF. In DNA, the CDR3 is TGTGCCAGCAGCTTACTGGGAGATTTGGCTGGAAACACCATATATTTT.

The rearrangement uses TRBV2 and TRBJ2-2, with 7 nucleotides matching TRBD1. Losses at the gene ends were 6 bases for V and 5 bases for J; bases not matched to a gene: 6. The CDR3 has 14 residues. CDR1 and CDR2 (germline): SNHLY, FYNNEI. The DNA of the CDR3 is TGTGCCAGCAGGACAGGGATGGGGACCGGGGAGCTGTTTTTT. Translating gives CASRTGMGTGELFF.

This clone was counted between two and nine times. The chain combines TRBV5-6 with TRBJ2-5; D may be TRBD2 (6 bases). CDR1 SGHDT and CDR2 YYEEEE come from the germline V gene. V lost 4 bases and J lost 1, with 8 bases in between. The length of the CDR3 is 13 residues. The CDR3, as DNA: TGTGCCAGCAGCCACGGGGGCCAAGAGACCCAGTACTTC. Amino acid sequence: CASSHGGQETQYF.

The genes are TRBV30 and TRBJ1-5, with a tentative D call TRBD1 (5 bases). Germline CDR1 reads GTSNPN; CDR2 reads SVGIG (reference sequence). Deletions cut 0 bases from V and 3 bases from J, with 15 bases between. The CDR3 length is 16 residues. The CDR3 nucleotides are TGTGCCTGGAGTGTTTCGGGGCGGGGGTCCAATCAGCCCCAGCATTTT. The encoded protein is CAWSVSGRGSNQPQHF.

The CDR3 DNA follows: TGCGCCAGCAGCTTGGGACAGAGTAGCAATCAGCCCCAGCATTTT. Protein sequence: CASSLGQSSNQPQHF. This chain uses TRBV5-1 with TRBJ1-5, with D possibly matching TRBD1 (5 bases). CDR1 and CDR2 (germline): SGHRS, YFSETQ. The CDR3 is 15 residues long. Trimming took off 0 bases at V and 0 bases at J, with 7 bases between the two ends.

The chain employs TRBV6-1 and TRBJ2-7, with D possibly TRBD2 on 5 matching bases. The length of the CDR3 is 15 residues. The V gene lost 6 bases and the J gene lost 4 bases, with 19 bases spanning the gap. From germline, CDR1 is MNHNS and CDR2 SASEGT. CDR3 nucleotide sequence: TGTGCCAGCAGGCCGCTGAGCCTAGAGGGATACGAGCAGTACTTC. It translates to CASRPLSLEGYEQYF.

V usage is TRBV28 and J usage is TRBJ1-5, with D possibly TRBD1 on 5 matching bases. This CDR3 comprises 16 residues. Trimming pared 5 bases from V and 0 bases from J, leaving 14 bases between. Germline CDR1 and CDR2: MDHEN and SYDVKM. The chain's CDR3 is CASSGAGGYSNQPQHF. CDR3 DNA: TGTGCCAGCAGTGGGGCTGGCGGCTATAGCAATCAGCCCCAGCATTTT.

The chain joins TRBV5-5 to TRBJ1-1; TRBD1 aligns across 8 bases. V shed 4 bases, J shed 1 base, and the junction held 12 bases outside the gene matches. Germline V gene data show CDR1 as SGHKS and CDR2 as YYEKEE (reference sequence). The CDR3 spans 17 residues. CDR3 amino acids: CASSPRFGQGRNTEAFF. In DNA, the CDR3 is TGTGCCAGCAGCCCACGGTTTGGACAGGGAAGGAACACTGAAGCTTTCTTT. Full variable domain (outside the CDR3, taken from reference TRBV5-5 and TRBJ1-1): DAGVTQSPTHLIKTRGQQVTLRCSPISGHKSVSWYQQVLGQGPQFIFQYYEKEERGRGNFPDRFSARQFPNYSSELNVNALLLGDSALYLCASSPRFGQGRNTEAFFGQGTRLTVV.

V and J are TRBV21-1 and TRBJ2-1; the table gives TRBD2 as D, unverified against the DNA. TRBV21-1 is listed as a pseudogene. The length of the CDR3 is 15 residues. The CDR3 loop is CASSTSSGSYNEQFF. Written as DNA, the CDR3 is TGTGCCAGCAGCACCTCTAGCGGGAGTTACAATGAGCAGTTCTTC.

Note on this clone: The same CDR3 is also encoded by other DNA sequences in this sample. CDR3 protein: CASSPTSGSYNEQFF. The DNA of the CDR3 is TGTGCCAGCAGCCCGACTAGCGGGTCCTACAATGAGCAGTTCTTC. This chain connects TRBV7-3 to TRBJ2-1; 10 positions agree with TRBD2. The germline V gene has CDR1 SGHTA and CDR2 FQGTGA. CDR3 length equals 15 residues. Losses at the gene ends were 5 bases for V and 1 base for J; bases not matched to a gene: 2.

The V and J genes are TRBV7-9 and TRBJ1-3; D remains ambiguous. This CDR3 comprises 15 residues. Germline CDR1 SEHNR, CDR2 FQNEAQ (reference sequence). V gave up 1 base and J gave up 5 bases, with 12 bases separating them. The CDR3 DNA reads TGTGCCAGCAGCTTAGAGCCGCGAGGGAGAAACACCATATATTTT. Residues: CASSLEPRGRNTIYF.

The table lists this clone with a count of one. This chain joins TRBV2 and TRBJ2-5; D is perhaps TRBD2 (5 bases). The germline V gene has CDR1 SNHLY and CDR2 FYNNEI. The ends were cut back, 5 bases at V and 3 bases at J, with 13 bases in the middle. The CDR3 runs to 14 residues. DNA for the CDR3: TGTGCCAGCAGTAGGAACGGGCGGGAAGAGACCCAGTACTTC. This translates into CASSRNGREETQYF.